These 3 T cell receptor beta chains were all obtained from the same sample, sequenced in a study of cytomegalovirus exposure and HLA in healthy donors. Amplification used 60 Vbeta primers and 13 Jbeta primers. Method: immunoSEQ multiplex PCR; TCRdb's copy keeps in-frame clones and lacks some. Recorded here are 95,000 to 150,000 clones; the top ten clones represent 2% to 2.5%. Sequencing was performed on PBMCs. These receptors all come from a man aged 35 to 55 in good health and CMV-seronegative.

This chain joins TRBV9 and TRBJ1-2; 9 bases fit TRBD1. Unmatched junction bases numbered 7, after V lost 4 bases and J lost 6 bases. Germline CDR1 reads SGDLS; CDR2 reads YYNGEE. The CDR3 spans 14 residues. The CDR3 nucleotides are TGTGCCAGCAGCCCCCGGACAGGGGAAGATGGCTACACCTTC. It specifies CASSPRTGEDGYTF.

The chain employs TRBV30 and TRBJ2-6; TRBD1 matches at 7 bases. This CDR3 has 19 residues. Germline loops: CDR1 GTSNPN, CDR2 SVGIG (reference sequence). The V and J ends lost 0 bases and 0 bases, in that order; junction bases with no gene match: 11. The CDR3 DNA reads TGTGCCTGGAGTGTACGGTGGGGGACAGACGACTCTGGGGCCAACGTCCTGACTTTC. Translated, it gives CAWSVRWGTDDSGANVLTF.

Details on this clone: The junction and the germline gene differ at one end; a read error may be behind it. CDR3 bases: TGTGCTAGCAGCTACTCCCCCCCTCGACTAGCGGGTGGGGAGACCCAGTACTTC. It is translated as CASSYSPPRLAGGETQYF. This sequence joins TRBV7-7 and TRBJ2-5; 10 nucleotides line up with TRBD2. Germline CDR1 and CDR2: SSHAT and FNYEAQ (reference sequence). The CDR3 spans 18 residues.